This record looks at one T cell receptor (beta chain) sequence and its context. This sample was taken from a study of blood T cell repertoires in COVID-19. For the study at large: Specimens from acute and convalescent COVID-19 originated in the United States, Italy and Spain. T cells, B-cell-depleted T cells, or PBMCs provided the cDNA or gDNA that served as material.

The V gene's germline CDR1 is MNHEY and CDR2 SVGAGI. V shed 6 bases, J shed 0 bases, and the junction held 3 bases outside the gene matches. This CDR3 region has 15 residues. The repertoire was sequenced with immunoSEQ multiplex PCR; TCRdb's copy has only in-frame clones and lacks some. The table lists roughly 260,000 clones, about 87% of them singletons. The chain combines TRBV6-5 with TRBJ1-5; 9 bases align to TRBD1. The sequence came from a man in his sixties who had recovered from COVID-19. Input material: peripheral blood. CDR3 coding DNA: TGTGCCAGCAGGGGGACAGGGAATAGCAATCAGCCCCAGCATTTT. It is translated as CASRGTGNSNQPQHF.